Below, 27 T cell receptor beta chains from the same sample are listed, as sequenced in a study of T-cell memory formation after mild COVID-19. A single record per CDR3 protein comes from TCRdb applying MiXCR to the 5' RACE reads. There are roughly 410,000 distinct CDR3 sequences in the sample; roughly 24% occur only once, and about 8.7% lies in the top ten. Sequenced material: PBMCs or a T cell subset sorted from them (not recorded which). The receptor source for this set is an adult woman who had mild COVID-19 (a few samples of this study predate the infection). Cell type and time point are not known.

The chain carries TRBV12-3 or TRBV12-4 and TRBJ1-3; no firm D call. V lost 5 bases and J 10 bases, leaving 15 bases between the germline ends. CDR3 length equals 13 residues. In nucleotides, the CDR3 is TGTGCCAGCAGTCAACTGGGTGTCGTTACCATATATTTT. Protein product: CASSQLGVVTIYF.

The chain recombines TRBV20-1 with TRBJ1-4; D gene ambiguous. Trimming pared 0 bases from V and 11 bases from J, leaving 7 bases between. This CDR3 is built from 11 residues. Germline CDR1 DFQATT, CDR2 SNEGSKA (reference sequence). In DNA, the CDR3 is TGCAGTGCTAGAGAGGACCTTAAACTGTTTTTT. It codes for CSAREDLKLFF.

The chain links TRBV7-8 to TRBJ2-7; no clear D. CDR3 size: 16 residues. The V end was cut by 1 base, the J end by 2 bases, with 15 bases between. The germline V gene has CDR1 SGHVS and CDR2 FQNEAQ. The CDR3 reads CASSLGSGVRTYEQYF. The CDR3 bases are TGTGCCAGCAGCTTAGGGTCAGGAGTTAGAACCTACGAGCAGTACTTC.

The rearrangement joins TRBV5-6 to TRBJ2-5; D unclear. Germline V gene lookup returns CDR1 SGHDT and CDR2 YYEEEE. Trimming removed 4 bases at V and 4 bases at J, with 23 bases between. This CDR3 region has 17 residues. The CDR3 loop is CASSHGVSLGWGETQYF. The CDR3 nucleotides read TGTGCCAGCAGCCACGGCGTGTCACTCGGATGGGGAGAGACCCAGTACTTC.

V and J are TRBV6-1 and TRBJ2-5; unclear D gene. Trimming removed 5 bases from V and 5 bases from J, with 9 bases in between. The germline V gene encodes CDR1 MNHNS and CDR2 SASEGT. This CDR3 contains 12 residues. The CDR3 sequence: CASSINWETQYF. The CDR3 nucleotides read TGTGCCAGCAGTATAAATTGGGAGACCCAGTACTTC.

This clonotype appeared a few times. The genes are TRBV30 and TRBJ2-1, with D tentatively TRBD2 (5 bases). V lost 3 bases to trimming and J lost 4 bases, with 10 bases between them. In germline, CDR1 is GTSNPN, CDR2 SVGIG (reference sequence). The length of the CDR3 is 13 residues. The CDR3 sequence is CAWRASPYNEQFF. The CDR3 nucleotides read TGTGCCTGGAGAGCTAGCCCTTACAATGAGCAGTTCTTC. Full variable domain (rest looked up from reference TRBV30 and TRBJ2-1): SQTIHQWPATLVQPVGSPLSLECTVEGTSNPNLYWYRQAAGRGLQLLFYSVGIGQISSEVPQNLSASRPQDRQFILSSKKLLLSDSGFYLCAWRASPYNEQFFGPGTRLTVL.

This clonotype has more than one count but fewer than ten. J is TRBJ2-3 and V is TRBV7-2, with TRBD2 identical over 7 bases. CDR3 length equals 15 residues. The V and J ends lost 1 base and 3 bases, in that order; junction bases with no gene match: 4. Germline loops: CDR1 SGHTA, CDR2 FQGNSA. This chain's CDR3 is CASSLGGGWTDTQYF. DNA for the CDR3: TGTGCCAGCAGCTTAGGGGGAGGGTGGACAGATACGCAGTATTTT.

This clonotype showed up just a few times. This chain links TRBV15 with TRBJ2-1, with TRBD1 matching 7 bases. The CDR3 sequence is 14 residues long. Per germline, CDR1 LNHNV and CDR2 YYDKDF (reference sequence). V lost 8 bases to trimming and J lost 5 bases; unmatched junction nucleotides: 9. The CDR3: CATQGELRDNEQFF. CDR3 sequence (DNA): TGTGCCACCCAGGGGGAGCTCCGGGACAATGAGCAGTTCTTC.

The chain combines TRBV10-3 with TRBJ2-7, with 7 nucleotides matching TRBD2. Trimming cost V 5 bases and J 0 bases; bases outside gene matches: 7. The germline V gene has CDR1 ENHRY and CDR2 SYGVKD. This CDR3 has 15 residues. CDR3 region: CAISPSGGPSYEQYF. CDR3 in DNA: TGTGCCATCAGTCCCTCGGGGGGTCCCTCCTACGAGCAGTACTTC.

V usage is TRBV5-1 and J usage is TRBJ2-1; 12 nucleotides match TRBD2. This CDR3 has 16 amino acids. V gave up 2 bases and J gave up 4 bases; unmatched junction bases: 4. Germline values: CDR1 SGHRS, CDR2 YFSETQ. CDR3 in amino acids: CASSFGLAGTYNEQFF. CDR3 sequence (DNA): TGCGCCAGCAGCTTCGGACTAGCGGGGACATACAATGAGCAGTTCTTC.

This clonotype was counted a few times. The J gene is TRBJ2-7, the V gene TRBV3-1, with 8 bases matching TRBD2. Looked up from germline, CDR1 is LGHDT and CDR2 is YNNKEL (reference sequence). The CDR3 has 14 amino acids. V gave up 4 bases and J gave up 6 bases; unmatched junction bases: 8. In nucleotides, the CDR3 is TGTGCCAGCAGCCCGGGTACTGCGGGGGGCGAGCAGTACTTC. This codes for CASSPGTAGGEQYF.

The rearrangement links TRBV7-9 to TRBJ2-5; D gene unclear. This CDR3 comprises 15 residues. Germline assignment: CDR1 SEHNR and CDR2 FQNEAQ (reference sequence). V dropped 5 bases and J dropped 2 bases, with 15 bases sitting between them. The chain's CDR3 is CASSPIPFGQETQYF. In DNA form, the CDR3 reads TGTGCCAGCAGCCCCATCCCTTTCGGTCAAGAGACCCAGTACTTC.

The V gene is TRBV19, the J gene TRBJ2-5; TRBD1 might be the D (6 bases). This CDR3 has 16 residues. Germline-derived CDR1 and CDR2 are LNHDA and SQIVND (reference sequence). The V gene lost 4 bases and the J gene lost 5 bases, with 20 bases spanning the gap. CDR3 sequence (DNA): TGTGCCAGTAGTAAGGTGACAGGCCACCCCAAGGAGACCCAGTACTTC. Protein product: CASSKVTGHPKETQYF.

This clonotype has only a few counts. The V gene is TRBV7-2, the J gene TRBJ1-4; maybe TRBD1 (5 bases). Germline V lookup: CDR1 SGHTA, CDR2 FQGNSA. Trimming pared 3 bases from V and 5 bases from J, leaving 13 bases between. This CDR3 region has 15 residues. CDR3 DNA sequence: TGTGCCAGCAGCTTCCCGCCGGGACGGAATGAAAAACTGTTTTTT. Amino acid sequence: CASSFPPGRNEKLFF.

J is TRBJ2-7 and V is TRBV18; D gene uncertain. This CDR3 comprises 14 residues. Germline V gene data show CDR1 as KGHSH and CDR2 as LQKENI. V lost 3 bases, J lost 4 bases, and 13 bases lay in between. CDR3 sequence reads: CASSPSAATYEQYF. DNA of the CDR3: TGTGCCAGCTCACCGTCGGCGGCTACTTACGAGCAGTACTTC.

This clonotype was found a few times. The chain is built from TRBV11-2 and TRBJ1-2; D perhaps matches TRBD1 (6 bases). Germline V lookup: CDR1 SGHAT, CDR2 FQNNGV. This CDR3 contains 14 residues. V was trimmed by 0 bases and J by 8 bases, leaving 13 bases between them. CDR3 protein: CASSLEAGAGGYTF. CDR3 bases: TGTGCCAGCAGCTTAGAGGCGGGGGCGGGCGGCTACACCTTC.

The chain links TRBV3-1 to TRBJ2-5; 10 positions match TRBD1. The J segment lost 5 bases and the V segment lost 3 bases, leaving 9 bases of the junction unmatched. The germline V gene encodes CDR1 LGHDT and CDR2 YNNKEL (reference sequence). This CDR3 contains 16 residues. CDR3 protein: CASSQTDRGMVETQYF. CDR3 nucleotide sequence: TGTGCCAGCAGCCAGACGGACAGGGGGATGGTGGAGACCCAGTACTTC.

This clonotype was found a few times. The chain recombines TRBV7-3 with TRBJ2-1, with TRBD2 as a possible D gene (7 bases). The length of the CDR3 is 12 residues. Trimming pared 4 bases from V and 15 bases from J, leaving 16 bases between. Per the germline V gene, CDR1 is SGHTA and CDR2 is FQGTGA. Here the CDR3 reads CASSYPGGPGFF. In DNA, the CDR3 is TGTGCCAGCAGCTATCCCGGGGGGCCCGGGTTCTTC.

The chain joins TRBV2 to TRBJ2-5, with D possibly matching TRBD2 (6 bases). V lost 6 bases, J lost 5 bases, and 16 bases lay in between. The CDR3 covers 14 residues. Germline assignment: CDR1 SNHLY and CDR2 FYNNEI. CDR3 coding DNA: TGTGCCAGCAGCCACCGGGAGCCGGAGGAGACCCAGTACTTC. Translating gives CASSHREPEETQYF.

V usage is TRBV27 and J usage is TRBJ2-1; 12 bases fit TRBD1. Per germline, CDR1 MNHEY and CDR2 SMNVEV (reference sequence). The V gene end was trimmed by 3 bases and the J gene end by 2 bases; junction bases not matched to a gene: 8. The CDR3 is 18 amino acids. The CDR3 loop reads CASSFRDRGPLTYNEQFF. The CDR3 nucleotides read TGTGCCAGCAGTTTCCGGGACAGGGGGCCCCTGACCTACAATGAGCAGTTCTTC.

The J gene is TRBJ2-3, the V gene TRBV7-8; 7 nucleotides line up with TRBD2. Germline values: CDR1 SGHVS, CDR2 FQNEAQ. After removal of 4 bases from V and 0 bases from J, the junction contained 4 bases not matched to a gene. This CDR3 has 15 amino acids. CDR3 nucleotide sequence: TGTGCCAGCAGCTCAGCGGGACTTAGCACAGATACGCAGTATTTT. It translates to CASSSAGLSTDTQYF.

The chain employs TRBV30 and TRBJ2-2, with D uncertain. The CDR3 length is 12 residues. Germline-derived CDR1 and CDR2 are GTSNPN and SVGIG (reference sequence). Trimming shortened V by 0 bases and J by 7 bases, and 6 bases separated the two germline ends. The CDR3 loop reads CAWSVLSGELFF. The CDR3 coding sequence is TGTGCCTGGAGTGTATTGAGCGGGGAGCTGTTTTTT.

This clonotype was seen only a few times. The CDR3 region has the DNA TGCGCCAGCAGCCCGGGCCCCGGCGGGACCGTCACCGGGGAGCTGTTTTTT. Amino acid sequence: CASSPGPGGTVTGELFF. This chain connects TRBV4-3 to TRBJ2-2, with a weak D call TRBD2 (6 bases). The V end lost 4 bases, the J end lost 4 bases, and 19 bases lay between the germline ends. This CDR3 region has 17 residues. CDR1 and CDR2 from the germline V gene are LGHNA and YSLEER.

The CDR3 sequence is CASSWISGANVLTF. CDR3 DNA: TGTGCCAGCAGTTGGATCTCTGGGGCCAACGTCCTGACTTTC. J is TRBJ2-6 and V is TRBV5-5, with D uncertain. The V end lost 5 bases, the J end lost 0 bases, and 6 bases lay between the germline ends. The V gene's germline CDR1 is SGHKS and CDR2 YYEKEE (reference sequence). The CDR3 is 14 amino acids.

This clonotype was seen a handful of times. The chain joins TRBV15 to TRBJ2-7, with D unresolved. The CDR3 is 12 amino acids. Germline V gives CDR1 LNHNV, CDR2 YYDKDF (reference sequence). The V end was cut by 1 base, the J end by 4 bases, with 5 bases between. In nucleotides, the CDR3 is TGTGCCACCAGCAGAGTGGGTTACGAGCAGTACTTC. As protein: CATSRVGYEQYF. The full variable domain, in which reference TRBV15 and TRBJ2-7 provide the parts outside the CDR3, is DAMVIQNPRYQVTQFGKPVTLSCSQTLNHNVMYWYQQKSSQAPKLLFHYYDKDFNNEADTPDNFQSRRPNTSFCFLDIRSPGLGDTAMYLCATSRVGYEQYFGPGTRLTVT.

This clonotype was detected only a few times. The genes are TRBV6-5 and TRBJ1-2; tentatively, D is TRBD1 (5 bases). From germline, CDR1 is MNHEY and CDR2 SVGAGI. The CDR3 is made up of 12 amino acids. Trimming pared 2 bases from V and 8 bases from J, leaving 9 bases between. The CDR3 here is CASSYRAGGYTF. CDR3 bases: TGTGCCAGCAGTTACAGGGCAGGGGGCTACACCTTC.

The rearrangement joins TRBV10-3 to TRBJ1-2, with TRBD1 matching 7 bases. J gave up 8 bases and V 0 bases, and 9 bases lay outside the gene matches. Looked up from germline, CDR1 is ENHRY and CDR2 is SYGVKD. The CDR3 contains 15 residues. The CDR3 DNA reads as TGTGCCATCAGTGAGTCGAGTGAGGGGGCCCAAGGCTACACCTTC. Translating it yields CAISESSEGAQGYTF.